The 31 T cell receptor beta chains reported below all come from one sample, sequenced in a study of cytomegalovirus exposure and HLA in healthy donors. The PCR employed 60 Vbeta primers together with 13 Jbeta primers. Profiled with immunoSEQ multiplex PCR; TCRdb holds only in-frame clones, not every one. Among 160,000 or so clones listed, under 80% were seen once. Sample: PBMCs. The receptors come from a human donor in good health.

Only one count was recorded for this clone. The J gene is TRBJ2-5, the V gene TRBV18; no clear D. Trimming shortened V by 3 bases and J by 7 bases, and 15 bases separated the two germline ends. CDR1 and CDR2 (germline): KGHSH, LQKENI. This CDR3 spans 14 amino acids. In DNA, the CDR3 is TGTGCCAGCTCACCGGGCTCAGGATACGTGACCCAGTACTTC. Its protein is CASSPGSGYVTQYF.

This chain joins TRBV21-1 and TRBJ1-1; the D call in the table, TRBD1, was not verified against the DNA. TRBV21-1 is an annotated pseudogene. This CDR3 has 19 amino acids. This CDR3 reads CASSKALRDRGAGNTEAFF. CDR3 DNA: TGTGCCAGCAGCAAAGCGCTTCGGGACAGGGGTGCCGGGAACACTGAAGCTTTCTTT.

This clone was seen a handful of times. CDR3 in amino acids: CASSSQTGRLGYGYTF. CDR3 sequence (DNA): TGTGCCAGCAGCTCACAGACAGGGCGGTTAGGCTATGGCTACACCTTC. The genes are TRBV7-2 and TRBJ1-2; 7 positions match TRBD1. Trimming removed 4 bases from V and 4 bases from J; junction bases left unmatched: 12. CDR3 length equals 16 residues. Germline V lookup: CDR1 SGHTA, CDR2 FQGNSA.

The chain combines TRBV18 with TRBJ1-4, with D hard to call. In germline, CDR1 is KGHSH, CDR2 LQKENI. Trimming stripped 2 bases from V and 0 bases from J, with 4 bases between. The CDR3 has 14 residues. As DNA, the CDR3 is TGTGCCAGCTCACCAATATCAACTAATGAAAAACTGTTTTTT. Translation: CASSPISTNEKLFF.

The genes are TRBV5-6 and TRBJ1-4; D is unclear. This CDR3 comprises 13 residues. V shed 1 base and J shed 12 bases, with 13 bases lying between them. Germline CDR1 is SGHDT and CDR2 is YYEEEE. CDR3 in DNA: TGTGCCAGCAGCTTGTACACGTCGAGGGAACTGTTTTTT. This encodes CASSLYTSRELFF.

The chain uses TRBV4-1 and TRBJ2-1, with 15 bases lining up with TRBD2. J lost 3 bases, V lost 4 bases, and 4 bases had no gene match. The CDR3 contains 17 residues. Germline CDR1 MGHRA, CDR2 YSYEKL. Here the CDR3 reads CASSRGLAGGNYNEQFF. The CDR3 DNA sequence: TGCGCCAGCAGCCGAGGACTAGCGGGGGGGAACTACAATGAGCAGTTCTTC.

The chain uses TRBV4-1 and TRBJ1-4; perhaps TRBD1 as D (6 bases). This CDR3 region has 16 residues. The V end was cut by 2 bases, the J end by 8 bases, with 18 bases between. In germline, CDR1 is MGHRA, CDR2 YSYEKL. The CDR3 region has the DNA TGCGCCAGCAGCCAATGGCAGGGGATTGAGGTCGAAAAACTGTTTTTT. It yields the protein CASSQWQGIEVEKLFF.

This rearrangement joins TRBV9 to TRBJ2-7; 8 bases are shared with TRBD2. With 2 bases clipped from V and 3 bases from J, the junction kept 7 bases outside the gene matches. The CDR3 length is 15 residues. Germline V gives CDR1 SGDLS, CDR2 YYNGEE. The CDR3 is CASSVDGGAFYEQYF. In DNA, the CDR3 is TGTGCCAGCAGCGTTGACGGGGGGGCCTTCTACGAGCAGTACTTC. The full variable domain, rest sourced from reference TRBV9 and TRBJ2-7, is DSGVTQTPKHLITATGQRVTLRCSPRSGDLSVYWYQQSLDQGLQFLIQYYNGEERAKGNILERFSAQQFPDLHSELNLSSLELGDSALYFCASSVDGGAFYEQYFGPGTRLTVT.

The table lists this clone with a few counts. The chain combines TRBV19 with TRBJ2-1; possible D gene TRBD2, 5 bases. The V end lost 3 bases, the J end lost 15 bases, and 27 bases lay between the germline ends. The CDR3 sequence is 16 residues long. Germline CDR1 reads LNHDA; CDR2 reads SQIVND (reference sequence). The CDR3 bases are TGTGCCAGTAGTATTGAGCGGCAGACCTCCGAGCGGCTCCTGTTCTTC. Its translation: CASSIERQTSERLLFF.

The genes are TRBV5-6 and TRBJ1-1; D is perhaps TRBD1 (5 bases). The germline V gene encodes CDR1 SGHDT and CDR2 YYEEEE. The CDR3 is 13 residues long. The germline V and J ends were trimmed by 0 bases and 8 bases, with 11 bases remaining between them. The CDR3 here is CASSLVTTDEAFF. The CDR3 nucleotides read TGTGCCAGCAGCTTGGTGACGACAGACGAAGCTTTCTTT.

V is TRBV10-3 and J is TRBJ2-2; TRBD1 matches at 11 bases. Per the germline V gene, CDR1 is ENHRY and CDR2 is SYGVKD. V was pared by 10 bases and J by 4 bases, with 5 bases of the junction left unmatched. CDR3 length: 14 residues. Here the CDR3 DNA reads TGTGCCACCGGACAGGGGGCGAGCACCGGGGAGCTGTTTTTT. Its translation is CATGQGASTGELFF.

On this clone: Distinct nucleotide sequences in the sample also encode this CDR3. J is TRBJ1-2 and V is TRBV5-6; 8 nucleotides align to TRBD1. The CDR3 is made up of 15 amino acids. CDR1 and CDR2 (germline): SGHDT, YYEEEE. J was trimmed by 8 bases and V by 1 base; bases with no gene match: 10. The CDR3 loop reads CASSLKGQVIYGYTF. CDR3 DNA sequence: TGTGCCAGCAGCTTGAAGGGACAGGTGATCTACGGCTACACCTTC.

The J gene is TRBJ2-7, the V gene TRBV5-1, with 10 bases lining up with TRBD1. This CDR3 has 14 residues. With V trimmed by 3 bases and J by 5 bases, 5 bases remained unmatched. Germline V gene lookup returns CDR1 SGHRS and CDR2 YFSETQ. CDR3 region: CASSSDRGPDEQYF. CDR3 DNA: TGCGCCAGCAGCTCCGACAGGGGGCCGGACGAGCAGTACTTC.

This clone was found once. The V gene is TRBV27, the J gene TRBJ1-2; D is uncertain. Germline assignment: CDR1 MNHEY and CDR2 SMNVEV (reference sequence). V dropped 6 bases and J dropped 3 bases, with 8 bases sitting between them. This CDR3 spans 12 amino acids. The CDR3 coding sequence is TGTGCCAGCAGGAGGGATGACTATGGCTACACCTTC. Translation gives CASRRDDYGYTF.

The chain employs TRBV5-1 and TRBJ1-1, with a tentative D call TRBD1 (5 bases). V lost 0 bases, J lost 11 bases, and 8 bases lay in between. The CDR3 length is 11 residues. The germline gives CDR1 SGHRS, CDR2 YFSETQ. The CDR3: CASSLGGEAFF. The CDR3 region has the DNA TGCGCCAGCAGCTTGGGGGGGGAGGCTTTCTTT.

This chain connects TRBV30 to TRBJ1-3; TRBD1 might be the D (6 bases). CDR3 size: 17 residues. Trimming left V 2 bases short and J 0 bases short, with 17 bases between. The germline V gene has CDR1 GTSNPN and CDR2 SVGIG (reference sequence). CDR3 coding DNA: TGTGCCTGGAGTACCGGGACATTATTTAGCTCTGGAAACACCATATATTTT. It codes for CAWSTGTLFSSGNTIYF.

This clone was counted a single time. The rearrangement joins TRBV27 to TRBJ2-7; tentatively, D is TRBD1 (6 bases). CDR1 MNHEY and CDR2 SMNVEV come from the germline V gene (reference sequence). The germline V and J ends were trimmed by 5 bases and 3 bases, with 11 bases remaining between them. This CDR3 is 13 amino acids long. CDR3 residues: CASSPKTGYEQYF. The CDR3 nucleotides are TGTGCCAGCAGTCCCAAGACAGGCTACGAGCAGTACTTC.

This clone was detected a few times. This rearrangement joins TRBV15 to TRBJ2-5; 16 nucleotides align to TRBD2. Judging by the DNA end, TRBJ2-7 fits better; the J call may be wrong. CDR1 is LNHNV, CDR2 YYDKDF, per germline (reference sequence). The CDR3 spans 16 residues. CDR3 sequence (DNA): TGTGCCACCAGCGGGGGGACTAGCGGGGGGGTCCACGAGCAGTACTTC. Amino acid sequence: CATSGGTSGGVHEQYF.

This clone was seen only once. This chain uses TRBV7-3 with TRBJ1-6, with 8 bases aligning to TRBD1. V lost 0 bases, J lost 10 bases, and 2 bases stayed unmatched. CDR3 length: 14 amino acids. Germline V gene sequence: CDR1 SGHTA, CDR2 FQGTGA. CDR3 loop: CASSLTAGGSPLHF. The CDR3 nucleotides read TGTGCCAGCAGCTTAACAGCAGGGGGCTCACCCCTCCACTTT.

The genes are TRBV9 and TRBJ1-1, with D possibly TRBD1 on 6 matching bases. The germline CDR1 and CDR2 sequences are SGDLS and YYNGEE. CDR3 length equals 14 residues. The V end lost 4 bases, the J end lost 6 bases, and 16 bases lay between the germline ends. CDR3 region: CASSLGGGAAEAFF. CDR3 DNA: TGTGCCAGCAGCTTAGGGGGGGGCGCTGCTGAAGCTTTCTTT.

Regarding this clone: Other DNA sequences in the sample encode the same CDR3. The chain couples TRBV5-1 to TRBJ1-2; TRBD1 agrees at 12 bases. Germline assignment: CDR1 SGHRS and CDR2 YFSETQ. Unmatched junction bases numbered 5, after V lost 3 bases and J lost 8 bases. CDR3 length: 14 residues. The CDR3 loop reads CASSSGQGAEGYTF. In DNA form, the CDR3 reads TGCGCCAGCAGCTCGGGACAGGGGGCTGAAGGCTACACCTTC.

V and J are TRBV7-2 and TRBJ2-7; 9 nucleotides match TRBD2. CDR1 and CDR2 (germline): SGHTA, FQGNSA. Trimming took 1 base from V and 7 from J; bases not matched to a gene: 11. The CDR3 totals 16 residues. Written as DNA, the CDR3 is TGTGCCAGCAGCTTAGGTCTGGGACTAGCCGGTCTAGAGCAGTACTTC. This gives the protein CASSLGLGLAGLEQYF.

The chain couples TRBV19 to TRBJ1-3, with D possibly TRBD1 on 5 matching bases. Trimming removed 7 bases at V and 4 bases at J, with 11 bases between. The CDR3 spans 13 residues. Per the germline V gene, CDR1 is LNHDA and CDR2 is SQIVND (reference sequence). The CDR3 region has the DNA TGTGCCAGTAATCGGGGGAGGGGAAACACCATATATTTT. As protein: CASNRGRGNTIYF.

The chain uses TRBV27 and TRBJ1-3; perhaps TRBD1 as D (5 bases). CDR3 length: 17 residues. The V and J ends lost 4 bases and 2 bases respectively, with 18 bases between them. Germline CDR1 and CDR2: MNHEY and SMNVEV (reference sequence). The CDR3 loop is CASSSTSQSGPGNTIYF. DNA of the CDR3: TGTGCCAGCAGTTCGACTAGCCAATCGGGGCCTGGAAACACCATATATTTT.

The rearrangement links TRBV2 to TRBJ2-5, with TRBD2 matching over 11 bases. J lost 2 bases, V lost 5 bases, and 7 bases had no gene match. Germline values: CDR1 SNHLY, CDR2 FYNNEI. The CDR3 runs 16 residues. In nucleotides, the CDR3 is TGTGCCAGCAGTCTTACTAGCGGGGGCTCTCAAGAGACCCAGTACTTC. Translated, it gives CASSLTSGGSQETQYF.

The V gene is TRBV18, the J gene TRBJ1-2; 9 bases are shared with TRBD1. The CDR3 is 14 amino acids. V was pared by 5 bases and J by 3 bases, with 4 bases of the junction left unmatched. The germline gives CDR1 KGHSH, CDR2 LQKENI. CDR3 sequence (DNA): TGTGCCAGCTCAACAGGGGGCGCGGACTATGGCTACACCTTC. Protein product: CASSTGGADYGYTF. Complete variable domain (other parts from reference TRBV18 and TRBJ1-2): NAGVMQNPRHLVRRRGQEARLRCSPMKGHSHVYWYRQLPEEGLKFMVYLQKENIIDESGMPKERFSAEFPKEGPSILRIQQVVRGDSAAYFCASSTGGADYGYTFGSGTRLTVV.

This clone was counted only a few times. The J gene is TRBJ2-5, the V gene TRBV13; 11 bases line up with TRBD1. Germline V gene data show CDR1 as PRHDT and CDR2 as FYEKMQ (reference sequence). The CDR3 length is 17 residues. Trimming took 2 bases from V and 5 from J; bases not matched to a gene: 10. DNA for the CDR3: TGTGCCAGCAGCTTAAGTGGTTGGGACAGGGGGACGGAGACCCAGTACTTC. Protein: CASSLSGWDRGTETQYF. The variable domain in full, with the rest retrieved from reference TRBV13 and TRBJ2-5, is AAGVIQSPRHLIKEKRETATLKCYPIPRHDTVYWYQQGPGQDPQFLISFYEKMQSDKGSIPDRFSAQQFSDYHSELNMSSLELGDSALYFCASSLSGWDRGTETQYFGPGTRLLVL.

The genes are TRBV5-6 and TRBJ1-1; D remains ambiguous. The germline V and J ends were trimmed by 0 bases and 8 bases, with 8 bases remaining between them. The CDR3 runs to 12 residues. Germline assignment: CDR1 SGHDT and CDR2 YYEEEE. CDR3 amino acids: CASSLAPREAFF. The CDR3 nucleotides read TGTGCCAGCAGCTTGGCCCCCAGGGAAGCTTTCTTT.

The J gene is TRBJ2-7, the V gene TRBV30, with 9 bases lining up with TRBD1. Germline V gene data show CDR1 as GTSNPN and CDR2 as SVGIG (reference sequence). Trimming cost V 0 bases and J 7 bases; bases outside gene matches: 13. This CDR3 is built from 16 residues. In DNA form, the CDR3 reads TGTGCCTGGAGTGTAAAGGTGGGACAGGGTATTTGGGAGCAGTACTTC. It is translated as CAWSVKVGQGIWEQYF.

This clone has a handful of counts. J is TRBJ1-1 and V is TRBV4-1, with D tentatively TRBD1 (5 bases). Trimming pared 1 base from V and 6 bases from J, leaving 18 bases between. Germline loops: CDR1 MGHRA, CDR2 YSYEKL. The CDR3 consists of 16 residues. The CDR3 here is CASSQVVGRGVAEAFF. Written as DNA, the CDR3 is TGCGCCAGCAGCCAAGTGGTGGGGAGGGGTGTCGCTGAAGCTTTCTTT.

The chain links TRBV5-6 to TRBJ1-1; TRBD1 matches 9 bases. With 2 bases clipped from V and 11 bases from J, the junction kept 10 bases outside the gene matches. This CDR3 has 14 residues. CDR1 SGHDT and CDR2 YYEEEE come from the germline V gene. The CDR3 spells CASSFGTGNRGAFF. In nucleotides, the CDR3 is TGTGCCAGCAGCTTCGGGACAGGGAATCGAGGCGCTTTCTTT.